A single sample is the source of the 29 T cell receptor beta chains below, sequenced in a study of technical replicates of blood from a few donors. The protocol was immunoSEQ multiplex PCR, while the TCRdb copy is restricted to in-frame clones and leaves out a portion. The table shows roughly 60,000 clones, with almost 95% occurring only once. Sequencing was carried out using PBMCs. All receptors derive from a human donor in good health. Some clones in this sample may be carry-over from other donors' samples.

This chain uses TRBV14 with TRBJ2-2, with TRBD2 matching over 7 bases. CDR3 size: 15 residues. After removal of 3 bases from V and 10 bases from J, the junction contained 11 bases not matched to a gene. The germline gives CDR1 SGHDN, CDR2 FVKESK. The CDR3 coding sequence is TGTGCCAGCAGCCAGACCGCGGGGGTAGGCCAGGAGCTGTTTTTT. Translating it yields CASSQTAGVGQELFF.

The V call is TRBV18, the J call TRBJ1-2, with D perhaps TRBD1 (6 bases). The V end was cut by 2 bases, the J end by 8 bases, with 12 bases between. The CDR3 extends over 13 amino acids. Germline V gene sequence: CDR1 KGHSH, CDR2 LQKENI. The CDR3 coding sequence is TGTGCCAGCTCACCATACAGGGAAGAAGGCTACACCTTC. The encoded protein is CASSPYREEGYTF.

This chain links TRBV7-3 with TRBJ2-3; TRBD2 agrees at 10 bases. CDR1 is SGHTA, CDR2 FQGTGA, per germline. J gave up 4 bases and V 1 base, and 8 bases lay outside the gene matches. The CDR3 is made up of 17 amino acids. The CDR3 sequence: CASSLKGVSGGADTQYF. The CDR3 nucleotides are TGTGCCAGCAGCTTAAAGGGGGTCAGCGGGGGGGCAGATACGCAGTATTTT.

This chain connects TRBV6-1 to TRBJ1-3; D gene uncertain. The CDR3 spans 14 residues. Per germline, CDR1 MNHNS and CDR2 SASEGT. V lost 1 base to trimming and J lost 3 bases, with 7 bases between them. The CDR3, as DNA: TGTGCCAGCAGTGAAGTAGCCAATGGAAACACCATATATTTT. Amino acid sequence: CASSEVANGNTIYF.

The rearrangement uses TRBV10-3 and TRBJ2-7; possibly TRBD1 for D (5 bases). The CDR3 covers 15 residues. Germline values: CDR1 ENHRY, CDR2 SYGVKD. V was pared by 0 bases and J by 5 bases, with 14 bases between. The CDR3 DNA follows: TGTGCCATCAGTGAGTCGCGGTCAGGGCATAACGAGCAGTACTTC. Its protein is CAISESRSGHNEQYF.

CDR3 coding DNA: TGTGCCAGCAGCACCGGGACAGGGCACACTGAAGCTTTCTTT. It is translated as CASSTGTGHTEAFF. The V gene is TRBV7-8, the J gene TRBJ1-1; 9 positions match TRBD1. J gave up 3 bases and V 5 bases, and 4 bases lay outside the gene matches. The CDR3 has 14 residues. Germline CDR1 SGHVS, CDR2 FQNEAQ.

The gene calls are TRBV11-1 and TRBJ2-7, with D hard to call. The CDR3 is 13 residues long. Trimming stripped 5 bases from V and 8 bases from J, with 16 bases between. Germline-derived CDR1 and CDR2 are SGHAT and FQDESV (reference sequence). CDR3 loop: CASSPPAGLKQYF. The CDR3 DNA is TGTGCCAGCAGCCCCCCGGCAGGTTTGAAGCAGTACTTC.

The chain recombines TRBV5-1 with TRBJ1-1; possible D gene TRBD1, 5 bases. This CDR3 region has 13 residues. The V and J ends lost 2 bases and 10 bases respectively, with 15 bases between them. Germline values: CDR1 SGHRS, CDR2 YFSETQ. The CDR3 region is CASSLGPRGGAFF. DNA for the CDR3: TGCGCCAGCAGCTTAGGGCCCCGGGGGGGAGCTTTCTTT.

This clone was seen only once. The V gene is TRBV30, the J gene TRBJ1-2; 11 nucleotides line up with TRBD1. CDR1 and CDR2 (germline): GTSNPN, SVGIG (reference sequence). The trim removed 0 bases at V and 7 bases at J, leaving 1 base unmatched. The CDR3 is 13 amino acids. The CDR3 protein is CAWSVGTGGGYTF. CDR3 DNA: TGTGCCTGGAGTGTAGGGACAGGGGGTGGCTACACCTTC.

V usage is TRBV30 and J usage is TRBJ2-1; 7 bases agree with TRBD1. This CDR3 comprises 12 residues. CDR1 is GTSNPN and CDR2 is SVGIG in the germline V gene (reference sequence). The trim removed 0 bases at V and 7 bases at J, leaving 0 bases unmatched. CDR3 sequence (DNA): TGTGCCTGGAGTGTACAGGGGAATGAGCAGTTCTTC. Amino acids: CAWSVQGNEQFF.

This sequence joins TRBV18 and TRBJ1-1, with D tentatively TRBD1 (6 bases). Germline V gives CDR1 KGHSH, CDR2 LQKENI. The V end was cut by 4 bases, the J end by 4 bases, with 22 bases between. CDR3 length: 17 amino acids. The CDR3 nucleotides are TGTGCCAGCTCACGAACCGTTGACAGGCTGCTGGGCACTGAAGCTTTCTTT. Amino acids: CASSRTVDRLLGTEAFF.

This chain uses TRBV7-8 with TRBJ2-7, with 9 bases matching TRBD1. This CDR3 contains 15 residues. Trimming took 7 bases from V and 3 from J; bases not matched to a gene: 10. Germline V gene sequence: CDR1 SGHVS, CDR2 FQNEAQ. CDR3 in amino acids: CASNSVPDRGYEQYF. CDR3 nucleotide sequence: TGTGCCAGCAACTCGGTCCCGGACAGGGGCTACGAGCAGTACTTC. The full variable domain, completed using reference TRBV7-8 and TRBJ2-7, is GAGVSQSPRYKVAKRGQDVALRCDPISGHVSLFWYQQALGQGPEFLTYFQNEAQLDKSGLPSDRFFAERPEGSVSTLKIQRTQQEDSAVYLCASNSVPDRGYEQYFGPGTRLTVT.

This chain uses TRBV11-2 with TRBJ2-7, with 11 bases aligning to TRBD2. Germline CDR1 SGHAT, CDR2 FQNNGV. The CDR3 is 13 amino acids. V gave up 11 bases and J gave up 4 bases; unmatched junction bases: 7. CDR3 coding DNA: TGTGCCTCGACCACTAGCGGGGGATACGAGCAGTACTTC. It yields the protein CASTTSGGYEQYF.

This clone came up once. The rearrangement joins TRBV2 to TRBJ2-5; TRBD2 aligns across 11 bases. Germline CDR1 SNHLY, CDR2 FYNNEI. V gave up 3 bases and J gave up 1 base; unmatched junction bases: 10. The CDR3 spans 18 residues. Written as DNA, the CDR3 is TGTGCCAGCAGTGATCTAGCGGGGGGTCCAATGGCCCAAGAGACCCAGTACTTC. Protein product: CASSDLAGGPMAQETQYF.

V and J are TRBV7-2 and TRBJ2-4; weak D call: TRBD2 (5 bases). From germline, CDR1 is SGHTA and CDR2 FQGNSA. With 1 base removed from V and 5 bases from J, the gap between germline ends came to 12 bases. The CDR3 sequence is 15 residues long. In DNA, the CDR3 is TGTGCCAGCAGCTTAGGGCCCCCGCGGGAAAACATTCAGTACTTC. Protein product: CASSLGPPRENIQYF.

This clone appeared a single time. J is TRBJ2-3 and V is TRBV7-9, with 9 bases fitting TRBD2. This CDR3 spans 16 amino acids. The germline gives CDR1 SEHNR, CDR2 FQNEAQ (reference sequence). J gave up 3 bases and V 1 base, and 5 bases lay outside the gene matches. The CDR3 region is CASSLELAGTTDTQYF. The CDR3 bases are TGTGCCAGCAGCTTAGAGCTAGCGGGAACAACAGATACGCAGTATTTT.

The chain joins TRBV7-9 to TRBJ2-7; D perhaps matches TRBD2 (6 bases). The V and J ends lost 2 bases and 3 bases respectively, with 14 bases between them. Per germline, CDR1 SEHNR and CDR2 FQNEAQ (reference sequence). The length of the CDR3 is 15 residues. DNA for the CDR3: TGTGCCAGCAGCTTAATTAGGGTGGGGGGCTACGAGCAGTACTTC. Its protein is CASSLIRVGGYEQYF.

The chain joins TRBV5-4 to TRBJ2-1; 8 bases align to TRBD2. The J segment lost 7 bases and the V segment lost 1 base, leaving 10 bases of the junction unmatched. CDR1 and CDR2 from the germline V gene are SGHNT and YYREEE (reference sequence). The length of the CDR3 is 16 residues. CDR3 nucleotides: TGTGCCAGCAGCTTGTTTTACGGGGGGGCCTTAAATGAGCAGTTCTTC. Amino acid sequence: CASSLFYGGALNEQFF.

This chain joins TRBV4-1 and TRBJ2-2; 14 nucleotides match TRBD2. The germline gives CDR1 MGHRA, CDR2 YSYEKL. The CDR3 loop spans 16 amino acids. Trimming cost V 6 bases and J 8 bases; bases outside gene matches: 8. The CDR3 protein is CASRGGLAGDSGELFF. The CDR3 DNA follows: TGCGCCAGCAGAGGGGGACTAGCGGGAGATTCGGGGGAGCTGTTTTTT.

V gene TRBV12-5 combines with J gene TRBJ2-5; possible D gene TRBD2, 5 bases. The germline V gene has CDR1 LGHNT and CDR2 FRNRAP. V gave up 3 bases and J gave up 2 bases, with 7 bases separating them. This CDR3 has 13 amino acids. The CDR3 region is CASGLSGQETQYF. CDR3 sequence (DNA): TGTGCTAGTGGTTTATCGGGGCAAGAGACCCAGTACTTC. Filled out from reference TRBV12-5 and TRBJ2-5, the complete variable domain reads DARVTQTPRHKVTEMGQEVTMRCQPILGHNTVFWYRQTMMQGLELLAYFRNRAPLDDSGMPKDRFSAEMPDATLATLKIQPSEPRDSAVYFCASGLSGQETQYFGPGTRLLVL.

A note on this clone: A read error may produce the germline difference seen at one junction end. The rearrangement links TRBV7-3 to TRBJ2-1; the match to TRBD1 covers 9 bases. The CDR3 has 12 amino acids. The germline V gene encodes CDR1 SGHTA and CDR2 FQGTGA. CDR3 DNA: TGTGCCAGCAGCTACGAGGGACAGGGTGAGGTCTTC. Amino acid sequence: CASSYEGQGEVF.

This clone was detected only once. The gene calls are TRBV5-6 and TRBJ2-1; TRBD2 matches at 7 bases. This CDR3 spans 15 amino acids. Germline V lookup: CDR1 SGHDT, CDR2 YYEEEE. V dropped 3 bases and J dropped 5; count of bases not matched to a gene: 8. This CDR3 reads CASSWELAENNEQFF. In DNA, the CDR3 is TGTGCCAGCAGCTGGGAGCTAGCGGAAAACAATGAGCAGTTCTTC.

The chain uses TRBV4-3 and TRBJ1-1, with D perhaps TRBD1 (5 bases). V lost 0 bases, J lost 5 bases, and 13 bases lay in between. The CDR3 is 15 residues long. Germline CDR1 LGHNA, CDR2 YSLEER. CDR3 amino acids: CASSQESGRGTEAFF. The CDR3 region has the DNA TGCGCCAGCAGCCAAGAATCAGGGCGGGGGACTGAAGCTTTCTTT.

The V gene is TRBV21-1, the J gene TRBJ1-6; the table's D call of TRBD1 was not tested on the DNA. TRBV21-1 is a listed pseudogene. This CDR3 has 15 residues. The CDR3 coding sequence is TGTGCCAGCAGCACCTGGGACAGGGTAAGATCACCCCTCCACTTT. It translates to CASSTWDRVRSPLHF.

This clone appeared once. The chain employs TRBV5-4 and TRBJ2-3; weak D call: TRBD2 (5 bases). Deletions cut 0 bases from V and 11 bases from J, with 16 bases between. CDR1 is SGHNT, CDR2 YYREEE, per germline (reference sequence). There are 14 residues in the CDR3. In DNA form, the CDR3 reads TGTGCCAGCAGCTTGGCGGGATTGGGGATGGGGCAGTATTTT. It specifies CASSLAGLGMGQYF.

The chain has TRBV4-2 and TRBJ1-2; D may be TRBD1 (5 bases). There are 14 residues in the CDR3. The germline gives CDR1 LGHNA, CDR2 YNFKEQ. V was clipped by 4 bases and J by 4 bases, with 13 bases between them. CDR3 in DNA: TGTGCCAGCAGCCCCCCAGGGAATAGCTATGGCTACACCTTC. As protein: CASSPPGNSYGYTF.

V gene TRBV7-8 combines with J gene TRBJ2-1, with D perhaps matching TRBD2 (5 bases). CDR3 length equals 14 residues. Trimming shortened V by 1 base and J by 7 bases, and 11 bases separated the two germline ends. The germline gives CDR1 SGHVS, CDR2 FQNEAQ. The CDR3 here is CASSLDRGWNEQFF. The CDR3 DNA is TGTGCCAGCAGCTTAGATCGGGGATGGAATGAGCAGTTCTTC.

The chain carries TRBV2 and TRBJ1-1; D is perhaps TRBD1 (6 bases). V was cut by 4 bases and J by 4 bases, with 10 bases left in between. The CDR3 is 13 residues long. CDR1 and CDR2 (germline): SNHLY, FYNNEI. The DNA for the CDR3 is TGTGCCAGCAGTGCTAGGGGGGGCACTGAAGCTTTCTTT. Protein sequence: CASSARGGTEAFF. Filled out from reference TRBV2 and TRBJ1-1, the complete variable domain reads EPEVTQTPSHQVTQMGQEVILRCVPISNHLYFYWYRQILGQKVEFLVSFYNNEISEKSEIFDDQFSVERPDGSNFTLKIRSTKLEDSAMYFCASSARGGTEAFFGQGTRLTVV.

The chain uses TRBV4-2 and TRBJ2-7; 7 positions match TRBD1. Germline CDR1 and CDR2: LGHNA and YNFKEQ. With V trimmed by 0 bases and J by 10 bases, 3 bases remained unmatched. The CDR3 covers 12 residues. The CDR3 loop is CASSQDRTGQYF. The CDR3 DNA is TGTGCCAGCAGCCAAGATAGGACAGGACAGTACTTC.